These T cell receptor beta chains were read from a single sample in a study of CD8+ T cells in alopecia areata. Assay: immunoSEQ multiplex PCR; the TCRdb copy retains only in-frame clones and omits some. The sample has about 15,000 clones; roughly three fifths are singletons. Sequenced sample: skin. The source of these receptors is a human donor with alopecia areata. The CDR3 runs from the conserved cysteine through the conserved F or W. Fields, in order: J gene, V gene, D gene, clone size, CDR3 DNA, CDR3 protein. A D gene is named only where the DNA matches it firmly. Expanded clones are given a class, and other clones once, few, many or no size at all.

j_call: TRBJ2-2
v_call: TRBV6-7
d_call: TRBD2
clone_size: .
cdr3_nt: TGTGCCAGCAGTTACTCACCGGGAGGGCTTTCGACCGGGGAGCTGTTTTTT
cdr3_aa: CASSYSPGGLSTGELFF

j_call: TRBJ2-1
v_call: TRBV19
d_call: TRBD2
clone_size: once
cdr3_nt: TGTGTCAGTAGTATGACTAGCGGGGGATACAATGAGCAGTTCTTC
cdr3_aa: CVSSMTSGGYNEQFF

j_call: TRBJ2-7
v_call: TRBV10-3
d_call: TRBD1
clone_size: few
cdr3_nt: TGTGCCATCAGTGACACCGGGACAGACTCCTACGAGCAGTACTTC
cdr3_aa: CAISDTGTDSYEQYF

j_call: TRBJ2-7
v_call: TRBV19
d_call: .
clone_size: .
cdr3_nt: TGTGCCAGTAGCATTACCACCGGAGACCCCGGGTTATACGAGCAGTACTTC
cdr3_aa: CASSITTGDPGLYEQYF

j_call: TRBJ2-1
v_call: TRBV6-5
d_call: .
clone_size: .
cdr3_nt: TGTGCCAGCAGACCCTACCCCCGTCCCGGCAATGAGCAGTTCTTC
cdr3_aa: CASRPYPRPGNEQFF

j_call: TRBJ2-7
v_call: TRBV28
d_call: TRBD1
clone_size: few
cdr3_nt: TGTGCCAGCAGTAGGCTTACAGGGGGCGCTGGGGGCGAGCAGTACTTC
cdr3_aa: CASSRLTGGAGGEQYF

j_call: TRBJ2-2
v_call: TRBV9
d_call: TRBD2
clone_size: few
cdr3_nt: TGTGCCAGCAGCCTTCGTGGGAGGGACACCGGGGAGCTGTTTTTT
cdr3_aa: CASSLRGRDTGELFF

j_call: TRBJ2-5
v_call: TRBV5-6
d_call: TRBD2
clone_size: .
cdr3_nt: TGTGCCAGCAGCCTTACGACTAGCGGGAGGCTGGAGACCCAGTACTTC
cdr3_aa: CASSLTTSGRLETQYF

j_call: TRBJ2-2
v_call: TRBV7-8
d_call: TRBD1
clone_size: few
cdr3_nt: TGTGCCAGCAGCTCCACCGGGACAGTGATGGCCGGGGAGCTGTTTTTT
cdr3_aa: CASSSTGTVMAGELFF

j_call: TRBJ2-1
v_call: TRBV5-1
d_call: .
clone_size: once
cdr3_nt: TGCGCCAGCAGTCGTATCGGGAGAGGGCGAATCTATGAGCAGTTCTTC
cdr3_aa: CASSRIGRGRIYEQFF

j_call: TRBJ1-1
v_call: TRBV20-1
d_call: .
clone_size: medium-sized
cdr3_nt: TGCAGTGCTAGGGGGGCCACTGAAGCTTTCTTT
cdr3_aa: CSARGATEAFF

j_call: TRBJ1-5
v_call: TRBV30
d_call: .
clone_size: .
cdr3_nt: TGTGCCTGGAGTGGTGGGGGGAATCAGCCCCAGCATTTT
cdr3_aa: CAWSGGGNQPQHF

j_call: TRBJ2-6
v_call: TRBV7-3
d_call: .
clone_size: .
cdr3_nt: TGTGCCAGCAGCTTTGGGAGCCCTGGGGCCAACGTCCTGACTTTC
cdr3_aa: CASSFGSPGANVLTF

j_call: TRBJ2-1
v_call: TRBV14
d_call: .
clone_size: .
cdr3_nt: TGTGCCAGCAGCCACAGGGGCGACAATGAGCAGTTCTTC
cdr3_aa: CASSHRGDNEQFF

j_call: TRBJ2-2
v_call: TRBV4-2
d_call: TRBD2
clone_size: .
cdr3_nt: TGTGCCAGCAGCCAAGAGGTGGCGGGAGGGTCCGGGGAGCTGTTTTTT
cdr3_aa: CASSQEVAGGSGELFF

j_call: TRBJ2-7
v_call: TRBV7-6
d_call: TRBD2
clone_size: .
cdr3_nt: TGTGCCAGCAGCTTAACCAGGACACCCGATTCTAGCGGGTCGACCTACGAGCAGTACTTC
cdr3_aa: CASSLTRTPDSSGSTYEQYF

j_call: TRBJ2-7
v_call: TRBV2
d_call: TRBD1
clone_size: .
cdr3_nt: TGTGCCAGCAGTGGGCTACAGGGGGGCTACGAGCAGTACTTC
cdr3_aa: CASSGLQGGYEQYF

j_call: TRBJ2-7
v_call: TRBV2
d_call: TRBD2
clone_size: .
cdr3_nt: TGTGCCAGCAGTAGCCGGGGGGGGCTTACCTACGAGCAGTACTTC
cdr3_aa: CASSSRGGLTYEQYF

j_call: TRBJ2-5
v_call: TRBV5-6
d_call: .
clone_size: .
cdr3_nt: TGTGCCAGCAGCCGAGTTGACGGCCAAGAGACCCAGTACTTC
cdr3_aa: CASSRVDGQETQYF

j_call: TRBJ1-2
v_call: TRBV29-1
d_call: .
clone_size: .
cdr3_nt: TGCAGCGTTGCACAGAACTATGGCTACACCTTC
cdr3_aa: CSVAQNYGYTF

j_call: TRBJ2-7
v_call: TRBV6-1
d_call: .
clone_size: .
cdr3_nt: TGTGCCAGCAGTGTGCTAGGATGGCTCTACGAGCAGTACTTC
cdr3_aa: CASSVLGWLYEQYF

j_call: TRBJ1-1
v_call: TRBV5-4
d_call: .
clone_size: .
cdr3_nt: TGTGCCAGCAGCTTGGATGCTCGTGGAGCTTTCTTT
cdr3_aa: CASSLDARGAFF

j_call: TRBJ1-3
v_call: TRBV10-3
d_call: .
clone_size: .
cdr3_nt: TGTGCCATCAGTGAGTCACAGCGAAACACCATATATTTT
cdr3_aa: CAISESQRNTIYF

j_call: TRBJ2-1
v_call: TRBV7-6
d_call: TRBD2
clone_size: once
cdr3_nt: TGTGCCAGCAGCTCGTTAGCGGGAGCGAACAATGAGCAGTTCTTC
cdr3_aa: CASSSLAGANNEQFF

j_call: TRBJ2-1
v_call: TRBV19
d_call: TRBD1
clone_size: few
cdr3_nt: TGTGCCAGTAGTATGGGGACAGCCTACAATGAGCAGTTCTTC
cdr3_aa: CASSMGTAYNEQFF